The 16 T cell receptor beta chains in this list originate from one sample, sequenced in a study of PD-1 blockade in classical Hodgkin lymphoma. The method was immunoSEQ multiplex PCR; TCRdb's version includes in-frame clones alone and lacks a portion of them. The sample has about 37,000 clones, roughly 88% seen once. All patients relapsed after autologous stem cell transplantation, and brentuximab vedotin exposure varied. Sequences were derived from peripheral blood mononuclear cells (PBMCs), sampled before the second cycle of nivolumab. All receptors derive from a human donor with classical Hodgkin lymphoma.

The chain joins TRBV15 to TRBJ2-7; 11 bases agree with TRBD1. The CDR3 loop spans 15 amino acids. Germline values: CDR1 LNHNV, CDR2 YYDKDF (reference sequence). V dropped 3 bases and J dropped 3; count of bases not matched to a gene: 4. The CDR3 loop is CATSSRDRGIYEQYF. The CDR3 nucleotides are TGTGCCACCAGCAGCCGGGACAGGGGGATCTACGAGCAGTACTTC.

This rearrangement joins TRBV6-5 to TRBJ2-1; D uncertain. Deletions cut 11 bases from V and 4 bases from J, with 15 bases between. The CDR3 loop spans 13 amino acids. CDR1 is MNHEY and CDR2 is SVGAGI in the germline V gene. Here the CDR3 DNA reads TGTGCCTCCGGCCCAGAGACTTACAATGAGCAGTTCTTC. This encodes CASGPETYNEQFF.

The chain carries TRBV27 and TRBJ2-7; TRBD2 matches at 7 bases. CDR3 size: 17 residues. J gave up 6 bases and V 4 bases, and 18 bases lay outside the gene matches. Germline V gives CDR1 MNHEY, CDR2 SMNVEV (reference sequence). The CDR3 DNA follows: TGTGCCAGCAGTTCTCCACGCCCCACGGGACTAAAGGGCGAGCAGTACTTC. Protein: CASSSPRPTGLKGEQYF.

The V gene is TRBV5-4, the J gene TRBJ1-4; D remains unclear. The germline gives CDR1 SGHNT, CDR2 YYREEE (reference sequence). V lost 1 base and J lost 0, with 10 bases in between. CDR3 length: 16 residues. The CDR3 region is CASSLMTFATNEKLFF. As DNA, the CDR3 is TGTGCCAGCAGCTTGATGACTTTTGCAACTAATGAAAAACTGTTTTTT.

This clone has a single count. V usage is TRBV5-1 and J usage is TRBJ2-7; TRBD2 is a possible D gene (5 bases). This CDR3 comprises 12 residues. Looked up from germline, CDR1 is SGHRS and CDR2 is YFSETQ. Trimming cost V 4 bases and J 3 bases, with 8 bases left between them. This CDR3 reads CASSQRGYEQYF. The CDR3 DNA reads TGCGCCAGCAGCCAACGGGGCTACGAGCAGTACTTC.

The chain employs TRBV2 and TRBJ2-7, with D perhaps TRBD1 (6 bases). CDR1 and CDR2 from the germline V gene are SNHLY and FYNNEI. The V end was cut by 11 bases, the J end by 3 bases, with 17 bases between. This CDR3 has 13 amino acids. CDR3 region: CASQQGRNYEQYF. The CDR3 nucleotides read TGTGCCTCACAACAGGGCAGAAACTACGAGCAGTACTTC.

J is TRBJ2-7 and V is TRBV9, with 12 bases identical to TRBD1. Germline V gene data show CDR1 as SGDLS and CDR2 as YYNGEE. V lost 0 bases, J lost 4 bases, and 2 bases stayed unmatched. The CDR3 is made up of 15 amino acids. CDR3 bases: TGTGCCAGCAGCGTAGAGGGACAGGGGGCTTACGAGCAGTACTTC. Amino acid sequence: CASSVEGQGAYEQYF.

V usage is TRBV19 and J usage is TRBJ2-1; D is ambiguous. There are 12 residues in the CDR3. Germline CDR1 and CDR2: LNHDA and SQIVND (reference sequence). Trimming shortened V by 1 base and J by 4 bases, and 2 bases separated the two germline ends. The CDR3 region is CASSIAYNEQFF. CDR3 sequence (DNA): TGTGCCAGTAGTATAGCGTACAATGAGCAGTTCTTC. The full variable domain, rest sourced from reference TRBV19 and TRBJ2-1, is DGGITQSPKYLFRKEGQNVTLSCEQNLNHDAMYWYRQDPGQGLRLIYYSQIVNDFQKGDIAEGYSVSREKKESFPLTVTSAQKNPTAFYLCASSIAYNEQFFGPGTRLTVL.

This sequence joins TRBV4-1 and TRBJ2-5, with 11 bases matching TRBD2. Trimming at V came to 1 base and at J to 3 bases, leaving 4 bases not matched to a gene. The CDR3 consists of 16 residues. Germline CDR1 reads MGHRA; CDR2 reads YSYEKL. The CDR3 protein is CASSQVTSGRKETQYF. For the CDR3, the DNA is TGCGCCAGCAGCCAAGTAACTAGCGGGAGAAAAGAGACCCAGTACTTC.

Points on this clone: This CDR3 is missing its conserved last phenylalanine or tryptophan, likely due to a read error. The DNA is left out, because the CDR3 cannot be placed on it with certainty; the CDR3 is given as TCRdb lists it. This chain links TRBV6-1 with TRBJ2-7; the listed D gene, TRBD2, was not tested against the DNA. The CDR3 has 11 amino acids, counting both end residues. Germline V gene sequence: CDR1 MNHNS, CDR2 SASEGT. The CDR3 here is CASNDEAGVSL.

This clone was observed a few times. The chain joins TRBV30 to TRBJ1-1; 11 positions agree with TRBD1. With 2 bases clipped from V and 9 bases from J, the junction kept 2 bases outside the gene matches. There are 12 residues in the CDR3. The germline gives CDR1 GTSNPN, CDR2 SVGIG (reference sequence). The CDR3 loop is CAWSRTGGKAFF. The CDR3 bases are TGTGCCTGGAGTAGGACAGGGGGCAAAGCTTTCTTT.

Only a few counts were recorded for this clone. This chain joins TRBV10-1 and TRBJ2-6, with D possibly TRBD2 on 6 matching bases. The CDR3 covers 16 residues. Germline loops: CDR1 WNHNN, CDR2 SYGVQD (reference sequence). V was clipped by 3 bases and J by 2 bases, with 11 bases between them. DNA of the CDR3: TGCGCCAGCAGTGATGGGGGGACTGCTGGGGCCAACGTCCTGACTTTC. Protein product: CASSDGGTAGANVLTF.

The rearrangement joins TRBV9 to TRBJ2-2, with TRBD2 as a possible D gene (6 bases). The V gene's germline CDR1 is SGDLS and CDR2 YYNGEE. Trimming shortened V by 3 bases and J by 6 bases, and 24 bases separated the two germline ends. This CDR3 has 18 amino acids. The CDR3 protein is CASSGRILDGSAAGELFF. The CDR3 DNA is TGTGCCAGCAGCGGTCGTATTCTGGACGGGAGCGCGGCCGGGGAGCTGTTTTTT.

Comment on this clone: One junction end does not reproduce the germline sequence, and a read error may be involved. The chain is built from TRBV25-1 and TRBJ1-3; possible D gene TRBD1, 5 bases. The CDR3 length is 15 residues. CDR1 is MGHDK, CDR2 SYGVNS, per germline. CDR3 loop: CASSLDTSSGDTIYF. The DNA of the CDR3 is TGTGCCAGCAGTTTGGACACCAGCTCTGGAGACACCATATATTTT. Full variable domain (rest looked up from reference TRBV25-1 and TRBJ1-3): EADIYQTPRYLVIGTGKKITLECSQTMGHDKMYWYQQDPGMELHLIHYSYGVNSTEKGDLSSESTVSRIRTEHFPLTLESARPSHTSQYLCASSLDTSSGDTIYFGEGSWLTVV.

V is TRBV5-1 and J is TRBJ1-1, with 9 bases identical to TRBD1. In germline, CDR1 is SGHRS, CDR2 YFSETQ. This CDR3 spans 17 amino acids. After removal of 5 bases from V and 1 base from J, the junction contained 12 bases not matched to a gene. The chain's CDR3 is CASRPRDREAGNTEAFF. The CDR3 nucleotides read TGCGCCAGCAGGCCGCGGGACAGGGAAGCGGGGAACACTGAAGCTTTCTTT.

The chain uses TRBV7-9 and TRBJ1-5; 8 bases map to TRBD1. Germline values: CDR1 SEHNR, CDR2 FQNEAQ (reference sequence). V lost 5 bases to trimming and J lost 7 bases; unmatched junction nucleotides: 7. The CDR3 has 14 amino acids. In nucleotides, the CDR3 is TGTGCCAGCAGCCAGGACAGGGAAGACCAGCCCCAGCATTTT. It translates to CASSQDREDQPQHF.